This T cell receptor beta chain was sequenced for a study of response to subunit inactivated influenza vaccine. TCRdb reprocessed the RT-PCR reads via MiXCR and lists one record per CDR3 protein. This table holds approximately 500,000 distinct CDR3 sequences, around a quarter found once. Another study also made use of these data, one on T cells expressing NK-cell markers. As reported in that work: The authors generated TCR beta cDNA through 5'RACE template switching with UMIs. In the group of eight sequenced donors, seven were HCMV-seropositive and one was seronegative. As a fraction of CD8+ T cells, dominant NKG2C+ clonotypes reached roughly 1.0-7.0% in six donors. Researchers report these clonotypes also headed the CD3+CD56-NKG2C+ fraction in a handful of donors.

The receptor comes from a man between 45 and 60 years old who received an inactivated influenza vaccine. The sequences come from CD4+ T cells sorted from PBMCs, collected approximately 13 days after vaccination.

CDR3 sequence (DNA): TGTGCCAGCAGTTCAGGGACAGGGATAAACTATGGCTACACCTTC. It translates to CASSSGTGINYGYTF. The V and J genes are TRBV6-5 and TRBJ1-2; 9 bases fit TRBD1. V gave up 4 bases and J gave up 2 bases; unmatched junction bases: 5. Germline V gene data show CDR1 as MNHEY and CDR2 as SVGAGI. The CDR3 sequence is 15 residues long.